The 17 T cell receptor beta chains below were found in one sample sequenced in a study of T-cell reconstitution after alpha-beta-depleted transplantation in children. Unique molecular identifiers were used in preparing the TCRbeta library. TCRdb ran MiXCR on the PCR reads and lists one entry per CDR3 protein. The sample has 500,000 or so distinct CDR3 sequences, 30% to 35% seen once; the top ten hold 2% to 3%. The sequenced sample was PBMCs from the stem cell graft donor, obtained from the stem cell graft. These TCRs come from a human donor who donated a stem cell graft to a child with aplastic anemia.

This clonotype was found a few times. The chain couples TRBV20-1 to TRBJ1-5; no firm D call. Deletions cut 2 bases from V and 1 base from J, with 6 bases between. Germline V lookup: CDR1 DFQATT, CDR2 SNEGSKA (reference sequence). This CDR3 has 13 residues. The CDR3 DNA sequence: TGCAGTGCTAGACCTCGGAGCAATCAGCCCCAGCATTTT. Residues: CSARPRSNQPQHF.

This clonotype was observed a handful of times. The chain has TRBV7-2 and TRBJ2-3, with D uncertain. Trimming removed 1 base from V and 7 bases from J, with 3 bases in between. The germline gives CDR1 SGHTA, CDR2 FQGNSA. The CDR3 loop spans 11 amino acids. CDR3 sequence (DNA): TGTGCCAGCAGCTTAGACCATACGCAGTATTTT. It specifies CASSLDHTQYF.

This chain uses TRBV18 with TRBJ2-7; D uncertain. This CDR3 has 13 residues. Trimming took off 6 bases at V and 0 bases at J, with 9 bases between the two ends. The V gene's germline CDR1 is KGHSH and CDR2 LQKENI. The DNA of the CDR3 is TGTGCCAGCTCGGCCGCTAGCTCCTACGAGCAGTACGTC. Amino acid sequence: CASSAASSYEQYV.

The CDR3 loop is CATSDFKEYQETQYF. The CDR3 region has the DNA TGTGCCACCAGTGATTTTAAAGAGTACCAAGAGACCCAGTACTTC. The gene calls are TRBV24-1 and TRBJ2-5, with no clear D. V shed 1 base and J shed 0 bases, with 8 bases lying between them. The CDR3 extends over 15 amino acids. Germline CDR1 reads KGHDR; CDR2 reads SFDVKD.

This clonotype appeared a few times. V is TRBV5-1 and J is TRBJ2-2; possible D gene TRBD1, 6 bases. Trimming pared 2 bases from V and 3 bases from J, leaving 11 bases between. The CDR3 is made up of 15 amino acids. From germline, CDR1 is SGHRS and CDR2 YFSETQ. The CDR3 DNA reads as TGCGCCAGCAGCTTTCGCGCAGGGGACACCGGGGAGCTGTTTTTT. Translation: CASSFRAGDTGELFF.

The V gene is TRBV5-1, the J gene TRBJ2-2; possible D gene TRBD1, 6 bases. This CDR3 is 15 amino acids long. CDR1 SGHRS and CDR2 YFSETQ come from the germline V gene. Trimming pared 7 bases from V and 0 bases from J, leaving 13 bases between. This CDR3 reads CASVLDSANTGELFF. The CDR3 nucleotides read TGCGCCAGCGTCTTGGACAGCGCGAACACCGGGGAGCTGTTTTTT.

This rearrangement joins TRBV19 to TRBJ2-1; possible D gene TRBD1, 6 bases. The CDR3 totals 15 residues. With 4 bases removed from V and 6 bases from J, the gap between germline ends came to 16 bases. In germline, CDR1 is LNHDA, CDR2 SQIVND (reference sequence). This CDR3 is CASSRKTGPVNEQFF. CDR3 DNA: TGTGCCAGTAGTAGAAAGACAGGCCCAGTCAATGAGCAGTTCTTC.

This clonotype was seen more than once but under ten times. The J gene is TRBJ2-5, the V gene TRBV27; D call uncertain. V gave up 4 bases and J gave up 2 bases, with 8 bases separating them. This CDR3 is built from 13 residues. Germline-derived CDR1 and CDR2 are MNHEY and SMNVEV (reference sequence). CDR3 region: CASSSRIQETQYF. In nucleotides, the CDR3 is TGTGCCAGCAGTTCTAGGATACAAGAGACCCAGTACTTC.

This clonotype was counted only a few times. The J gene is TRBJ2-1, the V gene TRBV5-5, with 7 bases aligning to TRBD1. The CDR3 is 15 amino acids. J was trimmed by 5 bases and V by 4 bases; bases with no gene match: 9. CDR1 is SGHKS and CDR2 is YYEKEE in the germline V gene (reference sequence). Here the CDR3 DNA reads TGTGCCAGCAGCCGGGGACAGCTAACTGACAATGAGCAGTTCTTC. Protein sequence: CASSRGQLTDNEQFF.

This chain connects TRBV27 to TRBJ1-4; 9 nucleotides agree with TRBD1. Germline CDR1 is MNHEY and CDR2 is SMNVEV (reference sequence). The CDR3 consists of 16 residues. Trimming took 5 bases from V and 1 from J; bases not matched to a gene: 5. In nucleotides, the CDR3 is TGTGCCAGCAGTCCCCGGGACAGGGAAACTAATGAAAAACTGTTTTTT. It specifies CASSPRDRETNEKLFF.

This chain uses TRBV7-9 with TRBJ1-3, with D maybe TRBD1 (5 bases). Germline assignment: CDR1 SEHNR and CDR2 FQNEAQ (reference sequence). Between the trimmed V and J ends, which lost 2 bases and 0 bases, there was a span of 8 bases. CDR3 length: 15 residues. The CDR3 nucleotides are TGTGCCAGCAGCTTACCCAGGGTCTCTGGAAACACCATATATTTT. This gives the protein CASSLPRVSGNTIYF.

There are many counts of this clonotype. This chain uses TRBV29-1 with TRBJ2-7; 9 bases fit TRBD1. The trim removed 3 bases at V and 5 bases at J, leaving 8 bases unmatched. Germline V gives CDR1 SQVTM, CDR2 ANQGSEA. The CDR3 length is 14 residues. The CDR3 nucleotides are TGCAGCGTTGACGGGACAGGGCCCACCCACGAGCAGTACTTC. Amino acids: CSVDGTGPTHEQYF.

The chain links TRBV7-9 to TRBJ2-2, with D possibly being TRBD2 (5 bases). The CDR3 has 15 amino acids. V lost 6 bases, J lost 3 bases, and 14 bases lay in between. CDR1 and CDR2 from the germline V gene are SEHNR and FQNEAQ (reference sequence). CDR3 residues: CASRSTSVDTGELFF. The CDR3 DNA is TGTGCCAGCAGGTCAACTAGTGTCGACACCGGGGAGCTGTTTTTT.

The chain links TRBV12-3 or TRBV12-4 to TRBJ1-1; D is uncertain. Between the trimmed V and J ends, which lost 6 bases and 4 bases, there was a span of 12 bases. The length of the CDR3 is 13 residues. The CDR3 bases are TGTGCCAGCAGGCCTTCGGGGAGCACTGAAGCTTTCTTT. It encodes CASRPSGSTEAFF.

This clonotype appeared a few times. This chain connects TRBV5-4 to TRBJ1-1; 7 nucleotides line up with TRBD1. The junction had 6 bases not matched to a gene; V was cut back by 0 bases and J by 4 bases. Germline CDR1 is SGHNT and CDR2 is YYREEE (reference sequence). This CDR3 spans 15 amino acids. This chain's CDR3 is CASSLANRGGTEAFF. The CDR3 DNA reads TGTGCCAGCAGCTTGGCCAACAGGGGCGGCACTGAAGCTTTCTTT.

This clonotype was recorded many times. The J gene is TRBJ2-5, the V gene TRBV7-7, with D uncertain. The CDR3 loop spans 16 amino acids. In germline, CDR1 is SSHAT, CDR2 FNYEAQ (reference sequence). The V and J ends lost 5 bases and 2 bases respectively, with 18 bases between them. For the CDR3, the DNA is TGTGCCAGCAGCCCCGGACGGAAAGTAACTCAAGAGACCCAGTACTTC. Its protein is CASSPGRKVTQETQYF.

In this sample, this clonotype turned up a few times. The chain is built from TRBV7-6 and TRBJ2-3; possible D gene TRBD1, 5 bases. CDR1 SGHVS and CDR2 FNYEAQ come from the germline V gene. Trimming took 5 bases from V and 0 from J, leaving 12 bases between them. The CDR3 sequence is 15 residues long. The CDR3 here is CASSRQPISTDTQYF. In nucleotides, the CDR3 is TGTGCCAGCAGCCGACAGCCCATTAGCACAGATACGCAGTATTTT.